This entry lists 17 T cell receptor beta chains sequenced from one sample in a study of CD8 T cells in Susac syndrome. With random hexamers, reverse transcription was performed on 0.5 to 1 ug of RNA. MiXCR, applied by TCRdb to the immunoSEQ multiplex PCR reads, yields one record per CDR3 protein. The data show fewer than 250,000 distinct CDR3 sequences, 90% to 95% seen once. Sequencing input: CD8+ T cells from PBMCs. The source is a human donor with multiple sclerosis.

V is TRBV6-5 and J is TRBJ1-1; 7 nucleotides match TRBD1. Germline CDR1 is MNHEY and CDR2 is SVGAGI. The ends lost 0 bases at V and 2 bases at J; junction bases unmatched: 6. The CDR3 totals 16 residues. The CDR3 here is CASSYSIWDSNTEAFF. The CDR3 DNA sequence: TGTGCCAGCAGTTACTCGATCTGGGACAGCAACACTGAAGCTTTCTTT.

The rearrangement links TRBV11-2 to TRBJ2-7; tentatively, D is TRBD1 (6 bases). Trimming left V 7 bases short and J 4 bases short, with 11 bases between. The CDR3 is 12 residues long. Germline values: CDR1 SGHAT, CDR2 FQNNGV. The CDR3 loop reads CASTLGQYEQYF. The CDR3 bases are TGTGCCAGCACCCTGGGACAATACGAGCAGTACTTC.

The chain has TRBV2 and TRBJ2-5; 8 nucleotides line up with TRBD2. The CDR3 covers 15 residues. Per the germline V gene, CDR1 is SNHLY and CDR2 is FYNNEI. The V gene end was trimmed by 3 bases and the J gene end by 0 bases; junction bases not matched to a gene: 3. The CDR3 spells CASSDQREYQETQYF. The CDR3 nucleotides are TGTGCCAGCAGTGACCAGCGGGAGTACCAAGAGACCCAGTACTTC.

This clonotype was observed once. The V gene is TRBV30, the J gene TRBJ1-2; D not certain. This CDR3 comprises 12 residues. Germline loops: CDR1 GTSNPN, CDR2 SVGIG (reference sequence). V was cut by 4 bases and J by 3 bases, with 9 bases left in between. The CDR3, as DNA: TGTGCCTGGACAGCGGCGTACTATGGCTACACCTTC. Amino acid sequence: CAWTAAYYGYTF. Drawing the rest from reference TRBV30 and TRBJ1-2, the complete variable domain is SQTIHQWPATLVQPVGSPLSLECTVEGTSNPNLYWYRQAAGRGLQLLFYSVGIGQISSEVPQNLSASRPQDRQFILSSKKLLLSDSGFYLCAWTAAYYGYTFGSGTRLTVV.

The chain has TRBV30 and TRBJ2-3; 8 bases are shared with TRBD1. Trimming took 5 bases from V and 0 from J; bases not matched to a gene: 1. This CDR3 region has 13 residues. The germline gives CDR1 GTSNPN, CDR2 SVGIG (reference sequence). As DNA, the CDR3 is TGTGCCTGGGGACAGGGCAGCACAGATACGCAGTATTTT. Translated: CAWGQGSTDTQYF.

This chain links TRBV29-1 with TRBJ1-1; D is perhaps TRBD1 (6 bases). This CDR3 is built from 13 residues. The V gene lost 3 bases and the J gene lost 1 base, with 9 bases spanning the gap. From germline, CDR1 is SQVTM and CDR2 ANQGSEA. The chain's CDR3 is CSVDTGTNTEAFF. In nucleotides, the CDR3 is TGCAGCGTTGATACAGGGACGAACACTGAAGCTTTCTTT.

The V and J genes are TRBV4-1 and TRBJ1-2; D not certain. The CDR3 is 19 residues long. Trimming pared 2 bases from V and 0 bases from J, leaving 22 bases between. Germline V gives CDR1 MGHRA, CDR2 YSYEKL. CDR3 sequence (DNA): TGCGCCAGCAGCCAAAGGTCGGCAAAGATGGCGGAAGCTAACTATGGCTACACCTTC. It specifies CASSQRSAKMAEANYGYTF.

V and J are TRBV5-1 and TRBJ2-7; D unclear. V was shortened by 4 bases and J by 3 bases, with 17 bases between the two germline ends. Germline V lookup: CDR1 SGHRS, CDR2 YFSETQ. This CDR3 is 15 amino acids long. This CDR3 is CASSESPAGGYEQYF. The CDR3 DNA reads as TGCGCCAGCAGCGAATCCCCGGCAGGTGGCTACGAGCAGTACTTC.

This chain joins TRBV11-2 and TRBJ2-4; tentative D call: TRBD2 (5 bases). Trimming stripped 1 base from V and 12 bases from J, with 13 bases between. Germline CDR1 reads SGHAT; CDR2 reads FQNNGV. The CDR3 is 13 amino acids. CDR3 coding DNA: TGTGCCAGCAGCTTAGGGGTCCCGGAGGCTCAGTACTTC. Translated: CASSLGVPEAQYF.

The rearrangement uses TRBV20-1 and TRBJ2-7; 9 positions agree with TRBD1. Germline loops: CDR1 DFQATT, CDR2 SNEGSKA (reference sequence). The J segment lost 7 bases and the V segment lost 5 bases, leaving 15 bases of the junction unmatched. The CDR3 consists of 15 residues. CDR3 sequence: CSAVLFGTGKREQYF. CDR3 DNA: TGCAGTGCTGTCCTATTCGGGACAGGGAAGAGGGAGCAGTACTTC.

The chain recombines TRBV27 with TRBJ2-1; D tentatively reads TRBD1 or TRBD2 (5 bases each). The V end lost 8 bases, the J end lost 8 bases, and 16 bases lay between the germline ends. This CDR3 spans 13 amino acids. Germline V gene sequence: CDR1 MNHEY, CDR2 SMNVEV (reference sequence). The CDR3 DNA reads TGTGCCAGCGCATACGGGACGGTCGATGAGCAGTTCTTC. Protein product: CASAYGTVDEQFF.

This chain joins TRBV27 and TRBJ2-7; D is undetermined. Germline V CDR1 and CDR2: MNHEY, SMNVEV (reference sequence). This CDR3 comprises 14 residues. Trimming shortened V by 0 bases and J by 5 bases, and 11 bases separated the two germline ends. CDR3 sequence: CASSLSPDRDEQYF. The DNA for the CDR3 is TGTGCCAGCAGTTTATCCCCGGACCGAGACGAGCAGTACTTC.

Only one count was recorded for this clonotype. The CDR3 region is CASSVVDRLGEKLFF. For the CDR3, the DNA is TGTGCCAGCAGCGTAGTAGACAGGCTTGGGGAAAAACTGTTTTTT. V usage is TRBV9 and J usage is TRBJ1-4, with D maybe TRBD1 (6 bases). The V end lost 0 bases, the J end lost 8 bases, and 14 bases lay between the germline ends. The CDR3 covers 15 residues. Germline V CDR1 and CDR2: SGDLS, YYNGEE.

The V call is TRBV27, the J call TRBJ1-1, with 7 positions matching TRBD1. V was clipped by 2 bases and J by 5 bases; unmatched bases: 5. CDR1 is MNHEY and CDR2 is SMNVEV in the germline V gene (reference sequence). CDR3 length equals 14 residues. The DNA of the CDR3 is TGTGCCAGCAGTTTAAAGGGGGCGGTTACTGAAGCTTTCTTT. Encoded protein: CASSLKGAVTEAFF.

In its sample, this clonotype was seen a few times. The chain has TRBV7-2 and TRBJ2-3, with D perhaps matching TRBD2 (6 bases). Germline values: CDR1 SGHTA, CDR2 FQGNSA. Trimming cost V 1 base and J 4 bases, with 9 bases left between them. The CDR3 runs 14 residues. The CDR3: CASSLGLGSDTQYF. DNA for the CDR3: TGTGCCAGCAGCTTAGGACTAGGATCAGATACGCAGTATTTT. Variable domain in full (rest from reference TRBV7-2 and TRBJ2-3): GAGVSQSPSNKVTEKGKDVELRCDPISGHTALYWYRQSLGQGLEFLIYFQGNSAPDKSGLPSDRFSAERTGGSVSTLTIQRTQQEDSAVYLCASSLGLGSDTQYFGPGTRLTVL.

The chain joins TRBV9 to TRBJ2-7, with 7 positions matching TRBD2. In germline, CDR1 is SGDLS, CDR2 YYNGEE. The CDR3 covers 15 residues. V gave up 0 bases and J gave up 3 bases; unmatched junction bases: 6. CDR3 in DNA: TGTGCCAGCAGCGTAGGGGGGGGTACCTTCTACGAGCAGTACTTC. It translates to CASSVGGGTFYEQYF.

The CDR3 DNA reads as TGCGCCAGCAGCTTGGCTTCCGAGAGCACAGATACGCAGTATTTT. Translating it yields CASSLASESTDTQYF. V and J are TRBV5-1 and TRBJ2-3; D unresolved. Germline V lookup: CDR1 SGHRS, CDR2 YFSETQ. This CDR3 is 15 amino acids long. Deletions cut 0 bases from V and 0 bases from J, with 8 bases between.